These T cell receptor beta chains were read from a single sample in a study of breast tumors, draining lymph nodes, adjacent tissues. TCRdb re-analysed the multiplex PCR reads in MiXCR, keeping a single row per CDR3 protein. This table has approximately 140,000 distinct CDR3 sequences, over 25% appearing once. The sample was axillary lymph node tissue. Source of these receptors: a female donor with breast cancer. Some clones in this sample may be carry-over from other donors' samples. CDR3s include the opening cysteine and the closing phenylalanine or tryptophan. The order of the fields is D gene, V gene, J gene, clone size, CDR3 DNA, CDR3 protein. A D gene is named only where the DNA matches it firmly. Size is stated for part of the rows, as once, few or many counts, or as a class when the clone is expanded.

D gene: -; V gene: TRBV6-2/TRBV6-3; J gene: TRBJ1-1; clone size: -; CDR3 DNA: TGTGCCAGCAGTACGGACCCCTACAGGGCCACTGAAGCTTTCTTT; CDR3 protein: CASSTDPYRATEAFF
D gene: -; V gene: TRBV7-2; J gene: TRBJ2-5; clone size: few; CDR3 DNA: TGTGCCAGCAGCTTAGGGGGCGGGCGAGAGACCCAGTACTTC; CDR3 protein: CASSLGGGRETQYF
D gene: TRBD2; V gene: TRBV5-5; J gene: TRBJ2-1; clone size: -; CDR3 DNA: TGTGCCAGCAGCTCACTAGCGGGAGGGCCGCTCGAGCAGTTCTTC; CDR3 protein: CASSSLAGGPLEQFF
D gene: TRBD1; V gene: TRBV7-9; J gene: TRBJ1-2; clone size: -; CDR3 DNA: TGCGCCGGCAGCCAAGAAGGGACAGGGGGCTATGGCTACCCCTTC; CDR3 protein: CAGSQEGTGGYGYPF
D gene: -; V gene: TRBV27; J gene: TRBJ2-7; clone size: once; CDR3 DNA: TGTGCCAGCAGGGCCGGGGCGGGCTACGAGCAGTACTTC; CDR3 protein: CASRAGAGYEQYF
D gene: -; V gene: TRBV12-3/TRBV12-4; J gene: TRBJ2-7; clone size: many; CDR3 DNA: TGTGCCAGCAGTCCCACTCTTGGCGCCGGACAGCCATCCTACGAGCAGTACTTC; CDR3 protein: CASSPTLGAGQPSYEQYF
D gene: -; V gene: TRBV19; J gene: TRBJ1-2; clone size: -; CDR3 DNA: TGCGCCAGTAGTAATCTGGGGCGTTCGTTCTACACCTTC; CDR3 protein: CASSNLGRSFYTF
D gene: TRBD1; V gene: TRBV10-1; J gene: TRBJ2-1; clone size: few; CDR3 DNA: TGCGCCAGCACAGGGGGCCTTAGCTCCTACAATGAGCAGTTCTTC; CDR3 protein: CASTGGLSSYNEQFF
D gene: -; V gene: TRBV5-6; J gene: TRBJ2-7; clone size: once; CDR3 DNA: TGTGCCAGCAGACTTACTGCGCAAGCCTACGAGCAGTACTTC; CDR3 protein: CASRLTAQAYEQYF
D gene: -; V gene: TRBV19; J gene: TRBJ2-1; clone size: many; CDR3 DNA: TGTGCCAGTAGTAACCCAGGGGGGGCCTACAATGAGCAGTTCTTC; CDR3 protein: CASSNPGGAYNEQFF
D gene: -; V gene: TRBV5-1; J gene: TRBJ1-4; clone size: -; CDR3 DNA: TGCGCCGGCAGGGCCGGCCACAGGGAAAAACTGTTGTTT; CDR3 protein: CAGRAGHREKLLF
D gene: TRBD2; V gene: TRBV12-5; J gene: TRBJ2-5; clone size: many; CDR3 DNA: TGTGCTAGTGGTTCACCACCGAGCGGGGGGAAACAAGAGACCCAGTACTTC; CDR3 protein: CASGSPPSGGKQETQYF
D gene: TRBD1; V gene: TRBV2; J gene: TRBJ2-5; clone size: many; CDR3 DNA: TGTGCCAGCAGGAAGACAGGGATCCAAGAGACCCAGTACTTC; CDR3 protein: CASRKTGIQETQYF
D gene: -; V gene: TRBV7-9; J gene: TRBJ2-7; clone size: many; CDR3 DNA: TGTGCCAGCACCGACTCCTACGAGCAGTACTTC; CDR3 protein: CASTDSYEQYF
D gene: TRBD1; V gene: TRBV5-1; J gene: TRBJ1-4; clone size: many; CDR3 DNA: TGCGCCAGCAGGCTTACAGGGGATGAAAAACTGTTTTTT; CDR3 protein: CASRLTGDEKLFF
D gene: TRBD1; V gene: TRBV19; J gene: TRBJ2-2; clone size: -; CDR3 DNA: TGTGCCAGTAGTGTACAGGGGGCTGGCACCGGGGAGCTGTTTTTT; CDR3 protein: CASSVQGAGTGELFF
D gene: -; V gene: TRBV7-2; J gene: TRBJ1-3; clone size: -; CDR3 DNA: TGTGCCAGCAGCTTAGTGGTGGAGGGCTCTGTCGGAAACCCCATATATTTT; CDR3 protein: CASSLVVEGSVGNPIYF
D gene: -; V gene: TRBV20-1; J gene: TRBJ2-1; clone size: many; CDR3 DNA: TGCAGTGCTAGCCCCCCAGCCAGAAGAGGTAAGGGGTTCTTC; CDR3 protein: CSASPPARRGKGFF
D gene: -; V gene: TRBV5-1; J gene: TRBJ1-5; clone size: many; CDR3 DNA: TGCGCCAGCAGCTCCGGACAGAGCAATCAGCCCCAGCATTTT; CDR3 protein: CASSSGQSNQPQHF
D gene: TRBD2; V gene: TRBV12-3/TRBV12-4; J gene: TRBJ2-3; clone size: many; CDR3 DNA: TGTGCCAGCAGTTTAAAGGGGACTAGCGGGGGAAGCACAGATACGCAGTATTTT; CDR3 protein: CASSLKGTSGGSTDTQYF
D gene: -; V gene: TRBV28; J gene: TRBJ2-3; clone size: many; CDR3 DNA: TGTGCCAGCAGTCCCCCTAGCGCGCACACAGATACGCAGTATTTT; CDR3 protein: CASSPPSAHTDTQYF
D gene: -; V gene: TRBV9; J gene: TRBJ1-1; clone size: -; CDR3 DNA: TGTGCCAGCGGCGTAAGGGCGGCCACTGAAGCTTTCTTT; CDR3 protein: CASGVRAATEAFF
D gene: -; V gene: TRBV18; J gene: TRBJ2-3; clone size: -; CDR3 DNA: TGTGCCAGCTCACCTTTGGGCGACACAGATACGCGGTATTTT; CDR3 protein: CASSPLGDTDTRYF
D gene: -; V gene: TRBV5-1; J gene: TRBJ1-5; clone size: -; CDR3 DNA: TGCGCCAGCAGCTTGGTCGGGGGGGGGATGGGTGGGCATCAGCCCCAGCATTTT; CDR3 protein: CASSLVGGGMGGHQPQHF
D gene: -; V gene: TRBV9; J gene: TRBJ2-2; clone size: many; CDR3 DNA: TGTGCCAGCAGCGACCAAGCCGTCGTGGCCGGGGAGCTGTTTTTT; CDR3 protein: CASSDQAVVAGELFF
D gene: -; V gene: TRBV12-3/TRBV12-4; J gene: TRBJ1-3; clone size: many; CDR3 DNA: TGTGCCAGCAGAGCAGGATGGATGGGGTCCGGAAACACCATATATTTT; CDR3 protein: CASRAGWMGSGNTIYF
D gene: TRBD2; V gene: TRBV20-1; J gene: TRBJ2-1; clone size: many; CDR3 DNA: TGCAGTGCTGATCCGGGACTAGCTAACAATGAGCAGTTCTTC; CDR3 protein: CSADPGLANNEQFF
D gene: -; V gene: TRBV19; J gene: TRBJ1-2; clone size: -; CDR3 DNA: TGTGCCGGTAGTTCCTACGGGACGGGCGCCTGGGCCTATGGCTACACCTTC; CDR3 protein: CAGSSYGTGAWAYGYTF
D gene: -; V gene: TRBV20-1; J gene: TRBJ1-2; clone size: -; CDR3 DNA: TGCAGTGCTAGAGATAAGACGGCCGCGGGTGGCTACACCTTC; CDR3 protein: CSARDKTAAGGYTF
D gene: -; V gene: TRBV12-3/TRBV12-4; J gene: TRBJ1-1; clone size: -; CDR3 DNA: TGTGCCAGCAAACGAAGGGGGGTTGTTAGAGCTTTCTTT; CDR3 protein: CASKRRGVVRAFF
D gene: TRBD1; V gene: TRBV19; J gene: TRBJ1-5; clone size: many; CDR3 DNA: TGTGCCAGTAGTTGGACAGGGGGCAATCAGCCCCAGCATTTT; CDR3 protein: CASSWTGGNQPQHF
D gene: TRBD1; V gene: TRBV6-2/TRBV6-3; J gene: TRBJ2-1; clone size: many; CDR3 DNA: TGTGCCAGCAGTACGACCGGGACAGAGTACAATGAGCAGTTCTTC; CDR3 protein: CASSTTGTEYNEQFF
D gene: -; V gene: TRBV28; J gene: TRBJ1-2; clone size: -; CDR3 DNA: TGTGCCAGCAGCCTCCCCAGATCTAACTATGGCTACACCTTC; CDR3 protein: CASSLPRSNYGYTF
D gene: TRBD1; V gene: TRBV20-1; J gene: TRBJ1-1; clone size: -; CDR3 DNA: TGCAGTGCTAGAGGACAGGGAAGATACACTGAAGCTTTCTTT; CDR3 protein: CSARGQGRYTEAFF
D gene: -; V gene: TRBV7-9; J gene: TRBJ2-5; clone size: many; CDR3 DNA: TGTGCCAGCAGCTCACGGACAGTGGAGACCCAGTACTTC; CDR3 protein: CASSSRTVETQYF
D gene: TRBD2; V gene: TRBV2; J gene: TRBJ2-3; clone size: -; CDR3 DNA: TGTGCCAGCAGTGAATGGGGAGGGTCAGACACAGATACGCAGTATTTT; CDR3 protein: CASSEWGGSDTDTQYF
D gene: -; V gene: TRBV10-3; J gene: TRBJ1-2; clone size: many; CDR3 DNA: TGTGCCATCAGCGAACAGGGTAATAACTATGGCTACACCTTC; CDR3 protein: CAISEQGNNYGYTF
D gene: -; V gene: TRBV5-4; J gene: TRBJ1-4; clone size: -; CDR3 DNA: TGTGCCACCCAAACAGTCCCCTCCTACAATGAAAAACTGTTTTTT; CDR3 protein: CATQTVPSYNEKLFF
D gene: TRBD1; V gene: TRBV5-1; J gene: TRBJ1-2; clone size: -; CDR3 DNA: TGCGCCAGCAGCTTGGGCCACCGGGACAGGGGGCGCGGTGGCTACACCTTC; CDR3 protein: CASSLGHRDRGRGGYTF
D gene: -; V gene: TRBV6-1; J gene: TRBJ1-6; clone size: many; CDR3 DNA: TGTGCCAGCAGTGAACAGGCGGGGGCTGTTTCACCCCTCCACTTT; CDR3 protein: CASSEQAGAVSPLHF
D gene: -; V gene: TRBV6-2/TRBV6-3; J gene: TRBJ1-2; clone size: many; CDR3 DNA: TGTGCCAGCAGTCGACAGTCACTGGGGTATGGCTACACCTTC; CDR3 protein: CASSRQSLGYGYTF
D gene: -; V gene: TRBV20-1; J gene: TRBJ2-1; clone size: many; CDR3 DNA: TGCAGTGCTAGAGACTCGGGGGTCCGGTCGGAGCAGTTCTTC; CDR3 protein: CSARDSGVRSEQFF
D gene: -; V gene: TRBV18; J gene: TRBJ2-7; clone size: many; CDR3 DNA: TGTGCCAGCTCACCACCGGGGAATCTGCCCTACGAGCAGTACTTC; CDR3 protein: CASSPPGNLPYEQYF
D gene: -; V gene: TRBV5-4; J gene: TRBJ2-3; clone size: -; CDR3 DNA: TGTGCCAGCAGCTTGGTTGGCGCGGGGGCCACAGATACGCAGTATTTT; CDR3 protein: CASSLVGAGATDTQYF
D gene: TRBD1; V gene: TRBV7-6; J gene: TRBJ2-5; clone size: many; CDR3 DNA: TGTGCCAGCAGCCAGGGGGCGGGAGAGACCCAGTACTTC; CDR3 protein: CASSQGAGETQYF
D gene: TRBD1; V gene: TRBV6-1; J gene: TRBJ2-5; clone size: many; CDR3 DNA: TGTGCCAGCAGGCCGGGACAGGGGATTCAGACCCAGTACTTC; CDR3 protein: CASRPGQGIQTQYF
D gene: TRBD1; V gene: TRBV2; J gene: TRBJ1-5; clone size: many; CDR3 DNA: TGTGCCAGCGCGGAAGGGGGCAGGCGCCAGCCCCAGCATTTT; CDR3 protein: CASAEGGRRQPQHF
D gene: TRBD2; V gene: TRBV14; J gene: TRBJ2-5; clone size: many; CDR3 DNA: TGTGCCAGCAGCTCCCAAGCGGGGAGGGAAGGATGGGAGACCCAGTACTTC; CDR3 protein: CASSSQAGREGWETQYF
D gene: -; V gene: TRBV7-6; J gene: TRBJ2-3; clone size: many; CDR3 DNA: TGTGCCAGCAGCTTCCGACAGGGCACAGATACGCAGTATTTT; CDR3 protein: CASSFRQGTDTQYF
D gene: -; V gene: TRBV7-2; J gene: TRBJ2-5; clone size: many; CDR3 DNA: TGTGCCAGCAGCCCTCGTGGAGGTTTGGGAGAGACCCAGTACTTC; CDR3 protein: CASSPRGGLGETQYF
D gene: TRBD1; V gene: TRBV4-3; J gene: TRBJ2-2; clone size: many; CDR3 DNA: TGCGCCAGCAGCCAAGTAATGTTTAGGGACAGGGTTGATGTGGAGCTGTTTTTT; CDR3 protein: CASSQVMFRDRVDVELFF
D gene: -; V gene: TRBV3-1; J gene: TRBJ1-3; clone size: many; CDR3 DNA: TGTGCCAGCAGCCAAGGCAGGGCTGCAGGAAACACCATATATTTT; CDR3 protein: CASSQGRAAGNTIYF
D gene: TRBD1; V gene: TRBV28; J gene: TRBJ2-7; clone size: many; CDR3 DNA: TGTGCCAGCAGTACCGGGACAGGGGGCCGCGACGAGCAGTACTTC; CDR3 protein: CASSTGTGGRDEQYF
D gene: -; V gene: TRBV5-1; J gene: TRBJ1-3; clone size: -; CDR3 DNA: TGCGCCAGCAGCGGGCAACAGGGTTCTGGAAACACCGTATATTTT; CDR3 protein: CASSGQQGSGNTVYF